This T cell receptor (beta chain) emerged from a study of T cells in Graves' hyperthyroidism and ophthalmopathy. RNA transcripts served as the template for amplifying TCR beta CDR3 regions. HTBI primers were employed in a first-round RT-PCR of the TCR CDR3. TCRdb ran MiXCR on the multiplex PCR reads and lists one entry per CDR3 protein. The table includes about 290,000 distinct CDR3 sequences, roughly an eighth detected once. Thyroid ultrasound and orbital computed tomography, with clinical symptoms and serum thyroxine and TRAb, informed diagnoses. This clonotype was observed many times. The sequence was obtained from a middle-aged woman with Graves' hyperthyroidism. Sequenced: blood.

The CDR3 spells CSATPPQGYNEQFF. The CDR3 coding sequence is TGCAGTGCTACGCCCCCCCAGGGGTACAATGAGCAGTTCTTC. The genes are TRBV20-1 and TRBJ2-1; TRBD1 might be the D (6 bases). The germline V gene has CDR1 DFQATT and CDR2 SNEGSKA (reference sequence). This CDR3 spans 14 amino acids. V shed 4 bases and J shed 4 bases, with 14 bases lying between them.